These 26 T cell receptor beta chains were sequenced from one sample in a study of blood T cell repertoires in COVID-19 (TCRdb year 2020). The library was generated by the immunoSEQ multiplex PCR assay. Entries here come from immuneACCESS through TCRdb and include only in-frame sequences with V and J called. Some clones fail to appear in such tables; in the studies checked, an unresolved V gene covers under half of the shortfall, and the cause of the remainder is unknown. Here the sample has about 42,000 clones; 70% to 85% occur a single time. The ten largest clones take up 10% to 15% of the sample. Sequenced material: peripheral blood. These receptors were collected from a human donor in a cohort sampled during active COVID-19.

V gene TRBV29-1 combines with J gene TRBJ2-7, with D unresolved. Trimming cost V 4 bases and J 1 base, with 8 bases left between them. The length of the CDR3 is 12 residues. CDR1 and CDR2 from the germline V gene are SQVTM and ANQGSEA. In DNA, the CDR3 is TGCAGCGTTGCTACTAATTCCTACGAGCAGTACTTC. This encodes CSVATNSYEQYF.

The gene calls are TRBV28 and TRBJ1-5; D gene ambiguous. Trimming shortened V by 3 bases and J by 4 bases, and 10 bases separated the two germline ends. Per the germline V gene, CDR1 is MDHEN and CDR2 is SYDVKM. The CDR3 runs 14 residues. CDR3 bases: TGTGCCAGCAGTTTCGGGGTCCCGAATCAGCCCCAGCATTTT. Protein: CASSFGVPNQPQHF.

V and J are TRBV11-2 and TRBJ2-7; TRBD1 aligns across 7 bases. Germline loops: CDR1 SGHAT, CDR2 FQNNGV. V shed 6 bases and J 4 bases; nucleotides not matched to a gene: 9. CDR3 length: 14 amino acids. Written as DNA, the CDR3 is TGTGCCAGCAGTCAAGCCGGGACAGCTTACGAGCAGTACTTC. Protein: CASSQAGTAYEQYF.

This clone was observed once. This rearrangement joins TRBV4-2 to TRBJ2-1; 8 nucleotides match TRBD2. The trim removed 1 base at V and 6 bases at J, leaving 8 bases unmatched. The CDR3 consists of 16 residues. The germline CDR1 and CDR2 sequences are LGHNA and YNFKEQ. CDR3 sequence reads: CASSQGSGGPLNEQFF. The DNA for the CDR3 is TGTGCCAGCAGCCAAGGATCGGGGGGGCCCCTCAATGAGCAGTTCTTC.

This chain uses TRBV11-2 with TRBJ2-5; 9 bases line up with TRBD2. The germline CDR1 and CDR2 sequences are SGHAT and FQNNGV. This CDR3 comprises 15 residues. The V segment lost 3 bases and the J segment 5 bases; nucleotides outside the gene matches: 7. DNA of the CDR3: TGTGCCAGCAGCTTGGGCAGCGGGGGGCTGGAGACCCAGTACTTC. It specifies CASSLGSGGLETQYF.

V usage is TRBV7-9 and J usage is TRBJ2-1, with D possibly TRBD2 on 6 matching bases. The germline V gene has CDR1 SEHNR and CDR2 FQNEAQ (reference sequence). Trimming stripped 1 base from V and 9 bases from J, with 19 bases between. The CDR3 extends over 16 amino acids. The CDR3 DNA is TGTGCCAGCAGCTTAGAAGCGGGCCCTCAAGTGGGTGAGCAGTTCTTC. Protein product: CASSLEAGPQVGEQFF.

The chain carries TRBV3-1 (or the pseudogene TRBV3-2) and TRBJ1-5, with a possible D match to TRBD1 (5 bases). The CDR3 runs 14 residues. Trimming removed 1 base at V and 7 bases at J, with 11 bases between. Germline CDR1 reads LGHDT; CDR2 reads YNNKEL (reference sequence). The chain's CDR3 is CASSQGRVGQPQHF. The CDR3 DNA is TGTGCCAGCAGCCAAGGCAGGGTGGGACAGCCCCAGCATTTT.

This sequence joins TRBV5-1 and TRBJ1-2; 7 positions agree with TRBD1. V lost 1 base, J lost 8 bases, and 5 bases stayed unmatched. In germline, CDR1 is SGHRS, CDR2 YFSETQ. The CDR3 is made up of 13 amino acids. The CDR3 nucleotides read TGCGCCAGCAGCTTGTGGGACAGCAGGGGCTACACCTTC. Residues: CASSLWDSRGYTF.

This CDR3 is CASSLGLAGGNHEQFF. The DNA of the CDR3 is TGTGCCAGCAGCCTGGGACTAGCGGGGGGGAATCATGAGCAGTTCTTC. V is TRBV7-2 and J is TRBJ2-1; 16 nucleotides match TRBD2. The CDR3 has 16 amino acids. Germline V gives CDR1 SGHTA, CDR2 FQGNSA. The V segment lost 5 bases and the J segment 8 bases; nucleotides outside the gene matches: 6.

The V call is TRBV7-9, the J call TRBJ2-5; 9 bases agree with TRBD1. The CDR3 is 16 residues long. In germline, CDR1 is SEHNR, CDR2 FQNEAQ (reference sequence). With 5 bases clipped from V and 4 bases from J, the junction kept 11 bases outside the gene matches. This CDR3 is CASSPGQGRTGETQYF. The CDR3 coding sequence is TGTGCCAGCAGCCCCGGACAGGGGAGGACGGGAGAGACCCAGTACTTC. Full variable domain (rest looked up from reference TRBV7-9 and TRBJ2-5): DTGVSQNPRHKITKRGQNVTFRCDPISEHNRLYWYRQTLGQGPEFLTYFQNEAQLEKSRLLSDRFSAERPKGSFSTLEIQRTEQGDSAMYLCASSPGQGRTGETQYFGPGTRLLVL.

The chain couples TRBV16 to TRBJ2-1, with TRBD2 as a possible D gene (5 bases). V was cut by 0 bases and J by 9 bases, with 6 bases left in between. The CDR3 contains 12 residues. Germline assignment: CDR1 KGHSY and CDR2 FQNENV. The DNA of the CDR3 is TGTGCCAGCAGCCAATCGAGGGTTGAGCAGTTCTTC. Protein sequence: CASSQSRVEQFF.

This clone was counted only a few times. The rearrangement uses TRBV10-3 and TRBJ1-3; a possible D gene is TRBD1 (6 bases). This CDR3 has 15 amino acids. Germline V lookup: CDR1 ENHRY, CDR2 SYGVKD. V was pared by 10 bases and J by 1 base, with 17 bases between. CDR3 coding DNA: TGTGCCACCGCGCTCCCAGGGGCGTCTGGAAACACCATATATTTT. This translates into CATALPGASGNTIYF.

The chain is built from TRBV6-2 or TRBV6-3 and TRBJ2-3; TRBD1 might be the D (5 bases). This CDR3 contains 15 residues. Germline values: CDR1 MNHEY, CDR2 SVGEGT. V lost 6 bases and J 6 bases, leaving 19 bases between the germline ends. CDR3 nucleotide sequence: TGTGCCAGCAGCCCAGGGCGCGGAGCAGGGGATACGCAGTATTTT. Translation gives CASSPGRGAGDTQYF.

This chain connects TRBV9 to TRBJ2-5; D unclear. The germline CDR1 and CDR2 sequences are SGDLS and YYNGEE. The CDR3 is 13 amino acids. V was cut by 4 bases and J by 2 bases, with 9 bases left in between. The CDR3 is CASSRTTQETQYF. Written as DNA, the CDR3 is TGTGCCAGCAGCAGAACTACACAAGAGACCCAGTACTTC.

The J gene is TRBJ2-2, the V gene TRBV6-5; 7 nucleotides match TRBD1. This CDR3 spans 13 amino acids. Germline loops: CDR1 MNHEY, CDR2 SVGAGI. After removal of 6 bases from V and 6 bases from J, the junction contained 4 bases not matched to a gene. As DNA, the CDR3 is TGTGCCAGCAGAACTCAGGGGGCCGGGGAGCTGTTTTTT. It is translated as CASRTQGAGELFF.

The sample holds a few counts of this clone. V is TRBV6-5 and J is TRBJ2-7; tentative D call: TRBD2 (5 bases). The V and J ends lost 7 bases and 2 bases respectively, with 15 bases between them. The CDR3 covers 14 residues. CDR1 is MNHEY, CDR2 SVGAGI, per germline. CDR3 in amino acids: CASNRDWTAYEQYF. Here the CDR3 DNA reads TGTGCCAGCAATCGGGATTGGACCGCCTACGAGCAGTACTTC.

The chain links TRBV7-2 to TRBJ2-7, with 8 positions matching TRBD1. The CDR3 sequence is 14 residues long. J gave up 7 bases and V 5 bases, and 10 bases lay outside the gene matches. CDR1 and CDR2 (germline): SGHTA, FQGNSA. DNA of the CDR3: TGTGCCAGCAGCCCTCGACAGGGGCCGGGGGAGCAGTACTTC. Its protein product is CASSPRQGPGEQYF. Full variable domain (remainder filled in from reference TRBV7-2 and TRBJ2-7): GAGVSQSPSNKVTEKGKDVELRCDPISGHTALYWYRQSLGQGLEFLIYFQGNSAPDKSGLPSDRFSAERTGGSVSTLTIQRTQQEDSAVYLCASSPRQGPGEQYFGPGTRLTVT.

This clone was seen a handful of times. This chain uses TRBV3-1 (or the pseudogene TRBV3-2) with TRBJ2-7; the match to TRBD1 covers 9 bases. CDR3 length: 15 residues. The germline V gene encodes CDR1 LGHDT and CDR2 YNNKEL (reference sequence). With V trimmed by 3 bases and J by 4 bases, 7 bases remained unmatched. CDR3 DNA sequence: TGTGCCAGCAGCCATAAAGCGGGACAGGGATACGAGCAGTACTTC. Translation: CASSHKAGQGYEQYF.

The chain has TRBV29-1 and TRBJ1-5; D uncertain. The CDR3 runs 12 residues. Germline assignment: CDR1 SQVTM and CDR2 ANQGSEA. The ends were cut back, 4 bases at V and 7 bases at J, with 11 bases in the middle. The CDR3 DNA is TGCAGCGTTGTGTTGGAGGGCCAGCCCCAGCATTTT. It is translated as CSVVLEGQPQHF.

The chain couples TRBV18 to TRBJ2-1; TRBD1 aligns across 8 bases. The CDR3 length is 15 residues. J was trimmed by 2 bases and V by 3 bases; bases with no gene match: 3. The germline gives CDR1 KGHSH, CDR2 LQKENI. This CDR3 is CASSPPGQAYNEQFF. The DNA of the CDR3 is TGTGCCAGCTCACCGCCGGGACAGGCCTACAATGAGCAGTTCTTC.

This clone was picked up one time. V usage is TRBV3-1 (or the pseudogene TRBV3-2) and J usage is TRBJ2-5, with 9 bases lining up with TRBD2. Germline V CDR1 and CDR2: LGHDT, YNNKEL (reference sequence). There are 15 residues in the CDR3. V trimming: 1 base; J trimming: 5 bases; junction bases outside the gene matches: 5. CDR3 DNA sequence: TGTGCCAGCAGCCAAGGGACTAGCGAACGGGAGACCCAGTACTTC. This codes for CASSQGTSERETQYF.

The rearrangement links TRBV28 to TRBJ2-5, with 7 positions matching TRBD1. V lost 4 bases, J lost 4 bases, and 9 bases stayed unmatched. Per the germline V gene, CDR1 is MDHEN and CDR2 is SYDVKM. The CDR3 is 15 residues long. The CDR3 region is CASSSADRSGETQYF. The CDR3 DNA follows: TGTGCCAGCAGTTCCGCGGACAGGTCAGGAGAGACCCAGTACTTC.

The V and J genes are TRBV7-6 and TRBJ2-1, with TRBD1 identical over 7 bases. Losses at the gene ends were 4 bases for V and 7 bases for J; bases not matched to a gene: 7. Germline V gene sequence: CDR1 SGHVS, CDR2 FNYEAQ. The CDR3 has 14 residues. The DNA for the CDR3 is TGTGCCAGCAGCTCCCGGGACAGAGATAATGAGCAGTTCTTC. This sequence encodes CASSSRDRDNEQFF.

This clone was detected a few times. This chain uses TRBV18 with TRBJ1-4; D possibly corresponds to TRBD1 (6 bases). The CDR3 spans 17 residues. CDR1 and CDR2 (germline): KGHSH, LQKENI. Trimming removed 5 bases at V and 3 bases at J, with 19 bases between. DNA of the CDR3: TGTGCCAGCTCATCAATGAGGGGGGGCACGGCTAATGAAAAACTGTTTTTT. Amino acid sequence: CASSSMRGGTANEKLFF.

CDR3 nucleotides: TGCGCCAGCAGCCAAATCCGGGGCTCTGGGGCCAACGTCCTGACTTTC. Amino acids: CASSQIRGSGANVLTF. The chain is built from TRBV4-3 and TRBJ2-6; maybe TRBD2 (5 bases). This CDR3 spans 16 amino acids. Looked up from germline, CDR1 is LGHNA and CDR2 is YSLEER. Trimming pared 2 bases from V and 0 bases from J, leaving 8 bases between.

In its sample, this clone was seen a few times. V and J are TRBV5-1 and TRBJ1-5; D not certain. Germline V gives CDR1 SGHRS, CDR2 YFSETQ. This CDR3 comprises 14 residues. The V end lost 4 bases, the J end lost 2 bases, and 10 bases lay between the germline ends. For the CDR3, the DNA is TGCGCCAGCAGCATGGGAGCGGGCAATCAGCCCCAGCATTTT. Its protein product is CASSMGAGNQPQHF.